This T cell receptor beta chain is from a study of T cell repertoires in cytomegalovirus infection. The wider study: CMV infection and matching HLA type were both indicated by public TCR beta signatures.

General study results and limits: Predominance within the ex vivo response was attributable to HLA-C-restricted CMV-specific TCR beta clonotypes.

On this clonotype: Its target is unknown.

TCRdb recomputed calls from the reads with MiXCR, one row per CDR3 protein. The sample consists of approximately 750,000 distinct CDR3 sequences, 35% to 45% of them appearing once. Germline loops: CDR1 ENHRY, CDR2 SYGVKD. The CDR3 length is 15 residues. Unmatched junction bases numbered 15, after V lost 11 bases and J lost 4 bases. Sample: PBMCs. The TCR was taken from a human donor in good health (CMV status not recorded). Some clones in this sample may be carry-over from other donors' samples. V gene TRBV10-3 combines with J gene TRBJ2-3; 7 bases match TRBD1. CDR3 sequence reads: CAAGARGISSDTQYF. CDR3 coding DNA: TGTGCCGCCGGGGCCAGGGGGATTTCATCAGATACGCAGTATTTT.